The T cell receptor (beta chain) under discussion was sequenced for a study of cytomegalovirus exposure and HLA in healthy donors. Study observations and caveats: Subsequent analysis found a tendency for first-cohort TCR clusters to co-occur within the 95 to 150 validation repertoires.

With regard to this clone: Antigen unknown.

V lost 0 bases, J lost 6 bases, and 8 bases lay in between. From germline, CDR1 is SEHNR and CDR2 FQNEAQ (reference sequence). The CDR3 is 13 residues long. Generated by immunoSEQ multiplex PCR, the TCRdb table keeps only in-frame clones and is missing some. The data contain about 130,000 clones, approximately 94% of them singletons. The rearrangement uses TRBV7-9 and TRBJ1-1, with D perhaps matching TRBD1 (5 bases). The sequence derives from a man aged 18 to 30 in good health and CMV-seronegative. Material: PBMCs. CDR3 sequence reads: CASSLAPGAEAFF. The CDR3 coding sequence is TGTGCCAGCAGCTTAGCACCGGGGGCTGAAGCTTTCTTT.